This record concerns one T cell receptor (beta chain) sequence. Its recognized antigen is unknown. No quality values exist for individual bases; no much larger clone is one base distant. V is pruned by 6 bases and J by 1 base, leaving 6 bases of the junction without a gene match. The CDR3 starts with the cysteine, ends with the phenylalanine, and has 15 residues. Here the CDR3 DNA is all that survives: 45 bases in frame from base 1. The germline V gene provides CDR1 MNHEY and CDR2 SVGAGI. This sample was included in a study of control samples from healthy donors and cancer patients (TCRdb year 2020). The protocol used for the library was the immunoSEQ multiplex PCR assay. The table comes from immuneACCESS by way of TCRdb, which keeps in-frame sequences with V and J called. Part of the clones is missing from these tables; in studies checked, under half for an unresolved V gene and the rest for unknown reasons. The table for this sample lists over 65,000 clones; roughly 94% of them were counted only once. The top ten clones comprise approximately 6% of the sample.

Sequencing was done on a sample of blood. The chain employs TRBV6-5 and TRBJ2-3; the central 8 bases match TRBD2. The clonotype comes from a woman aged 35 to 49 in good health. The DNA sequence is as follows: TGTGCCAGCAGGGCGATCGGGGGGGGCACAGATACGCAGTATTTT. This sequence encodes CASRAIGGGTDTQYF.